The present T cell receptor beta chain was sequenced within a study of CD8 T cells in Susac syndrome. Random hexamers were used to reverse transcribe roughly 0.45 to 1 ug of RNA. Multiplex PCR with immunoSEQ amplified the TCR beta CDR3 across 54 Vbeta and 13 Jbeta. TCRdb reprocessed the immunoSEQ multiplex PCR reads via MiXCR and lists one record per CDR3 protein. The sample lists fewer than 85,000 distinct CDR3 sequences; 94% were seen once. V was pared by 5 bases and J by 5 bases, with 16 bases of the junction left unmatched. The germline gives CDR1 SGHVS, CDR2 FNYEAQ. The CDR3 runs to 17 residues. Sequencing of TCR beta was carried out in blood CD8+ and CD4+ T cells.

The sequence was obtained from a human donor with Susac syndrome. This chain joins TRBV7-6 and TRBJ2-5; 8 nucleotides align to TRBD2. Input material: CD8+ T cells from PBMCs. CDR3: CASSTRRGGDVVETQYF. CDR3 DNA: TGTGCCAGCAGCACCCGCCGGGGGGGGGACGTAGTGGAGACCCAGTACTTC. The whole variable domain, filled in from reference TRBV7-6 and TRBJ2-5, reads GAGVSQSPRYKVTKRGQDVALRCDPISGHVSLYWYRQALGQGPEFLTYFNYEAQQDKSGLPNDRFSAERPEGSISTLTIQRTEQRDSAMYRCASSTRRGGDVVETQYFGPGTRLLVL.